This entry lists 29 T cell receptor beta chains sequenced from one sample in a study of response to subunit inactivated influenza vaccine. TCRdb re-called the RT-PCR reads through MiXCR, storing one row per CDR3 protein. The table has about 520,000 distinct CDR3 sequences, around 25% seen once. Specimen: CD4+ T cells sorted from PBMCs, collected about 5 days after vaccination. The receptors were gathered from a man between 50 and 59 years old who received an inactivated influenza vaccine.

The chain has TRBV5-1 and TRBJ2-1; 14 nucleotides line up with TRBD2. The CDR3 extends over 16 amino acids. Germline V gene lookup returns CDR1 SGHRS and CDR2 YFSETQ. Germline trimming cut 4 bases from V and 8 bases from J; bases unmatched to any gene: 8. CDR3 sequence reads: CASSIGTSGSLYEQFF. The CDR3 region has the DNA TGCGCCAGCAGCATCGGGACTAGCGGGAGTTTATATGAGCAGTTCTTC.

The V and J genes are TRBV12-3 or TRBV12-4 and TRBJ1-5; D perhaps matches TRBD1 (6 bases). CDR3 size: 15 residues. The V end was cut by 6 bases, the J end by 2 bases, with 14 bases between. The CDR3 sequence is CASSPTSGGNQPQHF. CDR3 bases: TGTGCCAGCAGCCCCACTTCAGGGGGCAATCAGCCCCAGCATTTT.

This chain links TRBV28 with TRBJ2-2; 9 bases map to TRBD1. Germline loops: CDR1 MDHEN, CDR2 SYDVKM. V was pared by 6 bases and J by 4 bases, with 6 bases of the junction left unmatched. The CDR3 is 15 amino acids. CDR3 sequence: CASRKGQGLTGELFF. CDR3 DNA: TGTGCCAGCAGGAAAGGACAGGGGCTCACCGGGGAGCTGTTTTTT.

This clonotype was seen a handful of times. The chain combines TRBV5-6 with TRBJ2-5, with D uncertain. Trimming took 0 bases from V and 5 from J, leaving 11 bases between them. This CDR3 spans 14 amino acids. Germline-derived CDR1 and CDR2 are SGHDT and YYEEEE. As DNA, the CDR3 is TGTGCCAGCAGCTTGGATTCGACCGGGGAGACCCAGTACTTC. The encoded protein is CASSLDSTGETQYF.

This clonotype was found once. V and J are TRBV20-1 and TRBJ2-1; tentative D call: TRBD2 (6 bases). Germline V lookup: CDR1 DFQATT, CDR2 SNEGSKA (reference sequence). The CDR3 runs 16 residues. The V end was cut by 2 bases, the J end by 2 bases, with 16 bases between. CDR3 amino acids: CSARPPGSGAYNEQFF. The CDR3 nucleotides read TGCAGTGCTAGACCACCCGGGTCGGGGGCCTACAATGAGCAGTTCTTC.

CDR3 coding DNA: TGTGCCACCAGCTGGGGTCCGGATGTCGAGCAGTACTTC. It specifies CATSWGPDVEQYF. The chain joins TRBV15 to TRBJ2-7; no reliable D call. Between the trimmed V and J ends, which lost 5 bases and 6 bases, there was a span of 14 bases. CDR3 size: 13 residues. In germline, CDR1 is LNHNV, CDR2 YYDKDF (reference sequence).

The V call is TRBV4-3, the J call TRBJ2-1; maybe TRBD2 (6 bases). Germline-derived CDR1 and CDR2 are LGHNA and YSLEER. Trimming took 4 bases from V and 0 from J, leaving 13 bases between them. The CDR3 runs 16 residues. CDR3 sequence (DNA): TGCGCCAGCAGCCGACTCACTAGCAGCTCCTACAATGAGCAGTTCTTC. Its protein is CASSRLTSSSYNEQFF.

The chain couples TRBV13 to TRBJ2-4; no clear D. The germline V gene has CDR1 PRHDT and CDR2 FYEKMQ (reference sequence). The ends were cut back, 5 bases at V and 1 base at J, with 9 bases in the middle. This CDR3 comprises 14 residues. CDR3 region: CASSPGFAKNIQYF. DNA of the CDR3: TGTGCCAGCAGCCCAGGATTCGCCAAAAACATTCAGTACTTC.

This chain uses TRBV18 with TRBJ2-1; D might be TRBD2 (6 bases). The V gene's germline CDR1 is KGHSH and CDR2 LQKENI. The V end was cut by 0 bases, the J end by 3 bases, with 12 bases between. This CDR3 is 16 amino acids long. The CDR3 is CASSPPIGGVYNEQFF. CDR3 nucleotides: TGTGCCAGCTCACCACCGATCGGGGGAGTCTACAATGAGCAGTTCTTC. Complete variable domain (other parts from reference TRBV18 and TRBJ2-1): NAGVMQNPRHLVRRRGQEARLRCSPMKGHSHVYWYRQLPEEGLKFMVYLQKENIIDESGMPKERFSAEFPKEGPSILRIQQVVRGDSAAYFCASSPPIGGVYNEQFFGPGTRLTVL.

This clonotype was seen ten or more times. This chain joins TRBV4-1 and TRBJ1-4; no clear D. Germline CDR1 is MGHRA and CDR2 is YSYEKL. The CDR3 is made up of 17 amino acids. V was clipped by 3 bases and J by 4 bases, with 18 bases between them. CDR3: CASSHVLRRTRNEKLFF. CDR3 DNA: TGCGCCAGCAGCCACGTCCTCCGAAGGACGCGTAATGAAAAACTGTTTTTT.

V usage is TRBV7-6 and J usage is TRBJ2-3, with no clear D. V was trimmed by 3 bases and J by 6 bases, leaving 13 bases between them. Germline CDR1 is SGHVS and CDR2 is FNYEAQ. CDR3 length: 14 amino acids. CDR3 loop: CASSFRGPPDTQYF. The DNA of the CDR3 is TGTGCCAGCAGCTTTCGAGGCCCACCCGATACGCAGTATTTT.

The chain recombines TRBV20-1 with TRBJ1-6, with no clear D. In germline, CDR1 is DFQATT, CDR2 SNEGSKA (reference sequence). V lost 1 base, J lost 7 bases, and 8 bases lay in between. The CDR3 contains 13 residues. The CDR3 sequence is CSARVRQNSPLHF. The CDR3 coding sequence is TGCAGTGCTAGAGTTAGGCAGAATTCACCCCTCCACTTT.

The CDR3 bases are TGCAGTGCTATATCCCAAGAGACCCAGTACTTC. Encoded protein: CSAISQETQYF. This chain links TRBV20-1 with TRBJ2-5; D ambiguous. The CDR3 spans 11 residues. V gave up 4 bases and J gave up 1 base, with 4 bases separating them. Germline CDR1 reads DFQATT; CDR2 reads SNEGSKA (reference sequence).

The chain links TRBV29-1 to TRBJ2-5; 8 positions agree with TRBD1. With V trimmed by 6 bases and J by 5 bases, 11 bases remained unmatched. Per germline, CDR1 SQVTM and CDR2 ANQGSEA. The CDR3 is made up of 14 amino acids. For the CDR3, the DNA is TGCAGCGTGGACAGGGTTGGAGGAACGGAGACCCAGTACTTC. This codes for CSVDRVGGTETQYF.

V usage is TRBV6-5 and J usage is TRBJ2-5, with 8 nucleotides matching TRBD2. The germline V gene has CDR1 MNHEY and CDR2 SVGAGI. The junction had 11 bases not matched to a gene; V was cut back by 0 bases and J by 2 bases. There are 18 residues in the CDR3. The CDR3 reads CASSYSQRAGGIQETQYF. The CDR3 nucleotides read TGTGCCAGCAGTTACTCCCAGAGGGCGGGAGGTATACAAGAGACCCAGTACTTC.

This clonotype was counted a few times. The rearrangement uses TRBV6-2 or TRBV6-3 and TRBJ1-5, with D tentatively TRBD1 (5 bases). From germline, CDR1 is MNHEY and CDR2 SVGEGT. V was trimmed by 2 bases and J by 8 bases, leaving 16 bases between them. CDR3 size: 15 residues. The CDR3 region is CASSYPGTELEPQHF. CDR3 coding DNA: TGTGCCAGCAGTTACCCGGGGACTGAATTAGAGCCCCAGCATTTT.

The gene calls are TRBV5-1 and TRBJ2-5; 10 nucleotides line up with TRBD1. V lost 3 bases to trimming and J lost 4 bases; unmatched junction nucleotides: 6. Germline CDR1 SGHRS, CDR2 YFSETQ. CDR3 length: 15 amino acids. CDR3 protein: CASSYGTGVRETQYF. The CDR3 coding sequence is TGCGCCAGCAGCTACGGGACAGGGGTTAGAGAGACCCAGTACTTC.

A few counts support this clonotype. The genes are TRBV20-1 and TRBJ2-1, with 9 bases that match TRBD2. V dropped 3 bases and J dropped 3; count of bases not matched to a gene: 6. Germline CDR1 and CDR2: DFQATT and SNEGSKA (reference sequence). The CDR3 contains 15 residues. CDR3 loop: CSARPTSGFYNEQFF. The CDR3 nucleotides are TGCAGTGCTAGGCCGACTAGCGGATTCTACAATGAGCAGTTCTTC.

V and J are TRBV7-2 and TRBJ2-7, with 10 bases fitting TRBD1. The CDR3 is 15 residues long. Trimming took 5 bases from V and 0 from J; bases not matched to a gene: 4. Germline CDR1 SGHTA, CDR2 FQGNSA. CDR3 nucleotide sequence: TGTGCCAGCAGCCCGAGGACAGGGGGCTCCTACGAGCAGTACTTC. Translating gives CASSPRTGGSYEQYF.

V gene TRBV20-1 combines with J gene TRBJ1-2; D is unclear. The germline V gene encodes CDR1 DFQATT and CDR2 SNEGSKA (reference sequence). This CDR3 has 13 residues. The germline V and J ends were trimmed by 3 bases and 10 bases, with 18 bases remaining between them. CDR3 sequence (DNA): TGCAGTGCTAGCAAGAGGAGGGCCCTGGTCTACACCTTC. This translates into CSASKRRALVYTF.

This chain joins TRBV5-5 and TRBJ2-2; 9 bases are a match to TRBD1. J gave up 5 bases and V 3 bases, and 5 bases lay outside the gene matches. Germline V CDR1 and CDR2: SGHKS, YYEKEE (reference sequence). The CDR3 consists of 15 residues. The CDR3 loop is CASSWGQGLTGELFF. The DNA of the CDR3 is TGTGCCAGCAGCTGGGGACAGGGCTTGACCGGGGAGCTGTTTTTT. Drawing the rest from reference TRBV5-5 and TRBJ2-2, the complete variable domain is DAGVTQSPTHLIKTRGQQVTLRCSPISGHKSVSWYQQVLGQGPQFIFQYYEKEERGRGNFPDRFSARQFPNYSSELNVNALLLGDSALYLCASSWGQGLTGELFFGEGSRLTVL.

The chain uses TRBV20-1 and TRBJ2-3, with 7 nucleotides matching TRBD2. The CDR3 consists of 15 residues. The V gene's germline CDR1 is DFQATT and CDR2 SNEGSKA (reference sequence). Trimming removed 4 bases from V and 3 bases from J; junction bases left unmatched: 10. CDR3 region: CSAIGGRGSTDTQYF. CDR3 nucleotide sequence: TGCAGTGCTATAGGTGGGCGGGGGTCAACAGATACGCAGTATTTT.

The chain couples TRBV2 to TRBJ2-2; TRBD2 might be the D (6 bases). V lost 4 bases to trimming and J lost 5 bases, with 14 bases between them. This CDR3 spans 15 amino acids. Germline V gene sequence: CDR1 SNHLY, CDR2 FYNNEI. The CDR3 DNA reads as TGTGCCAGCAGTGTGAGGGAGGTCGGAACCGGGGAGCTGTTTTTT. Residues: CASSVREVGTGELFF.

V usage is TRBV20-1 and J usage is TRBJ1-1, with 8 bases aligning to TRBD1. V trimming: 3 bases; J trimming: 5 bases; junction bases outside the gene matches: 11. CDR1 is DFQATT and CDR2 is SNEGSKA in the germline V gene (reference sequence). The CDR3 runs to 15 residues. The CDR3 region is CSASLDRELRTEAFF. CDR3 sequence (DNA): TGCAGTGCTAGTTTGGACAGGGAGTTGAGGACTGAAGCTTTCTTT.

The rearrangement uses TRBV27 and TRBJ2-1; 7 bases are shared with TRBD2. The CDR3 length is 16 residues. J was trimmed by 6 bases and V by 1 base; bases with no gene match: 9. Germline V gene data show CDR1 as MNHEY and CDR2 as SMNVEV (reference sequence). CDR3 nucleotides: TGTGCCAGCAGTTTATGGTTCGGGGGGAGCAGCAATGAGCAGTTCTTC. Its translation is CASSLWFGGSSNEQFF.

This clonotype was found a few times. The chain recombines TRBV6-1 with TRBJ1-1; TRBD1 might be the D (5 bases). The CDR3 contains 15 residues. CDR1 is MNHNS and CDR2 is SASEGT in the germline V gene. V lost 6 bases, J lost 1 base, and 15 bases lay in between. The chain's CDR3 is CASSRRQRANTEAFF. The CDR3 nucleotides read TGTGCCAGCAGCCGAAGACAGAGGGCGAACACTGAAGCTTTCTTT.

The chain links TRBV28 to TRBJ2-1; maybe TRBD2 (6 bases). From germline, CDR1 is MDHEN and CDR2 SYDVKM. The CDR3 extends over 15 amino acids. The ends were cut back, 8 bases at V and 7 bases at J, with 21 bases in the middle. CDR3 loop: CASAPAEGPGNEQFF. The CDR3 DNA sequence: TGTGCCAGCGCCCCTGCGGAGGGGCCAGGGAATGAGCAGTTCTTC.

There are a few counts of this clonotype. V usage is TRBV11-3 and J usage is TRBJ2-7, with TRBD1 matching 8 bases. The CDR3 totals 15 residues. CDR1 SGHNT and CDR2 YENEEA come from the germline V gene. V shed 1 base, J shed 5 bases, and the junction held 7 bases outside the gene matches. CDR3 amino acids: CASSLVAGGINEQYF. DNA of the CDR3: TGTGCCAGCAGCTTAGTGGCAGGGGGCATCAACGAGCAGTACTTC.

This clonotype came up a few times. V usage is TRBV20-1 and J usage is TRBJ1-1; TRBD1 is a possible D gene (6 bases). CDR3 length: 14 residues. V was trimmed by 6 bases and J by 1 base, leaving 15 bases between them. CDR1 is DFQATT, CDR2 SNEGSKA, per germline (reference sequence). CDR3 residues: CSAGGAGRNTEAFF. Written as DNA, the CDR3 is TGCAGTGCCGGGGGGGCAGGAAGGAACACTGAAGCTTTCTTT.